This T cell receptor beta chain was sequenced during a study of blood T cell repertoires in COVID-19. As for the study in general: The samples span acute and convalescent COVID-19 from the United States, Italy and Spain. T cells, B-cell-depleted T cells, or PBMCs provided the cDNA or gDNA that served as material.

Germline V gene sequence: CDR1 MNHEY, CDR2 SVGAGI. V was cut by 2 bases and J by 5 bases, with 12 bases left in between. The CDR3 runs 15 residues. This clone has just a few counts. Authors' methods: Nucleated cell number was recorded as an estimate derived from reference gene primer amplification. Method: immunoSEQ multiplex PCR; TCRdb's copy keeps in-frame clones and lacks some. The V and J calls and clone size are taken from that table; D and trimming were inferred from the DNA. This table holds about 78,000 clones, roughly 80% found once. This chain connects TRBV6-5 to TRBJ1-4; D is possibly TRBD1 (6 bases). This TCR was sampled from a human donor in a cohort sampled during active COVID-19. The sequencing input was peripheral blood. In DNA form, the CDR3 reads TGTGCCAGCAGTTACAAAGGGGGAGGGAATGAAAAACTGTTTTTT. Amino acid sequence: CASSYKGGGNEKLFF.